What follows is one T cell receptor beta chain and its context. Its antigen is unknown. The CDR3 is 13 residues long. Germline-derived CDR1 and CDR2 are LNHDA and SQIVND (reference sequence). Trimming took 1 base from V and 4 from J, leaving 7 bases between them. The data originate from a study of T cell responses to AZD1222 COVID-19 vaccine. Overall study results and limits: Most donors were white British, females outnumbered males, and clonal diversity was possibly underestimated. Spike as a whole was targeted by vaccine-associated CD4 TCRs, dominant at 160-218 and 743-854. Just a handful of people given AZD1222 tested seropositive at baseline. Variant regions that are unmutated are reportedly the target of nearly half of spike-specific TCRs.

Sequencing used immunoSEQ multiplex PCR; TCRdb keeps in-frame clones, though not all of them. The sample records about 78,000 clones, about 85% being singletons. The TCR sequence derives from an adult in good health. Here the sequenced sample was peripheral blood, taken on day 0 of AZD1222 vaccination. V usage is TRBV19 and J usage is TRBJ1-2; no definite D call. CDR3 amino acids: CASSIGPGYGYTF. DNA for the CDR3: TGTGCCAGTAGTATAGGACCCGGCTATGGCTACACCTTC.